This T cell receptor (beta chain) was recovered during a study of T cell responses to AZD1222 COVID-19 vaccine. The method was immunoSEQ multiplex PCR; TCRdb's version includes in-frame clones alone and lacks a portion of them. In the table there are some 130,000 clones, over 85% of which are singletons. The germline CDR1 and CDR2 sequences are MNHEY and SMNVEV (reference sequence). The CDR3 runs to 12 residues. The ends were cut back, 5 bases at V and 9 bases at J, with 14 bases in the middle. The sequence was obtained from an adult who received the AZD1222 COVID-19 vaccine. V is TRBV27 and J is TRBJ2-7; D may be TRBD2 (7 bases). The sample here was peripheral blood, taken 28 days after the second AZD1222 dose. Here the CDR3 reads CASSSYREGQYF. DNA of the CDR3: TGTGCCAGCAGTAGCTACAGGGAGGGGCAGTACTTC.